These 8 T cell receptor beta chains came from one sample sequenced in a study of CD8 T cells in ankylosing spondylitis. One entry per CDR3 protein, called by TCRdb with MiXCR from the 5' RACE reads. The sample lists around 180,000 distinct CDR3 sequences; 10% to 15% were seen once. Sequencing was performed on blood, either unsorted or a sorted T cell fraction (not recorded which). These receptors came from a female donor with ankylosing spondylitis or in good health (not recorded which).

This clonotype was recorded at least ten times. The V and J genes are TRBV2 and TRBJ1-5, with TRBD1 as a possible D gene (5 bases). There are 15 residues in the CDR3. Trimming removed 1 base at V and 6 bases at J, with 13 bases between. Per germline, CDR1 SNHLY and CDR2 FYNNEI. CDR3 nucleotide sequence: TGTGCCAGCAGTGAAGGGGCAGGGATGGGTCAGCCCCAGCATTTT. As protein: CASSEGAGMGQPQHF.

Only a few counts were recorded for this clonotype. The chain uses TRBV5-4 and TRBJ2-1; a weak D match, TRBD1 (6 bases). The CDR3 contains 16 residues. Trimming pared 2 bases from V and 0 bases from J, leaving 12 bases between. The V gene's germline CDR1 is SGHNT and CDR2 YYREEE (reference sequence). CDR3 DNA sequence: TGTGCCAGCAGCTTAGGTAGGGGGTCCTCCTACAATGAGCAGTTCTTC. Translating it yields CASSLGRGSSYNEQFF.

The rearrangement uses TRBV9 and TRBJ2-1; D is perhaps TRBD2 (5 bases). CDR3 length: 16 residues. V was trimmed by 4 bases and J by 3 bases, leaving 17 bases between them. CDR1 SGDLS and CDR2 YYNGEE come from the germline V gene. In DNA form, the CDR3 reads TGTGCCAGCAGCCCGGACTCGTCTGGGGTCTACAATGAGCAGTTCTTC. It specifies CASSPDSSGVYNEQFF.

The V and J genes are TRBV15 and TRBJ2-7; the D is unclear. V lost 0 bases, J lost 0 bases, and 12 bases lay in between. Germline loops: CDR1 LNHNV, CDR2 YYDKDF (reference sequence). The CDR3 totals 16 residues. Here the CDR3 reads CATSRDLGSGSYEQYF. The CDR3 DNA reads as TGTGCCACCAGCAGAGATCTAGGAAGTGGCTCCTACGAGCAGTACTTC.

The chain employs TRBV4-2 and TRBJ2-5, with 8 bases lining up with TRBD2. V lost 0 bases and J lost 1; bases outside the gene matches: 7. Germline V lookup: CDR1 LGHNA, CDR2 YNFKEQ. The CDR3 totals 17 residues. Written as DNA, the CDR3 is TGTGCCAGCAGCCAAGACGGGAATCTAGCGGGCCAAGAGACCCAGTACTTC. Encoded protein: CASSQDGNLAGQETQYF.

This clonotype was seen ten or more times. The rearrangement links TRBV5-1 to TRBJ1-5; D is possibly TRBD1 (5 bases). This CDR3 spans 14 amino acids. Germline CDR1 SGHRS, CDR2 YFSETQ. The V end was cut by 4 bases, the J end by 7 bases, with 15 bases between. The CDR3 here is CASSPGGVHQPQHF. CDR3 nucleotides: TGCGCCAGCAGCCCGGGGGGAGTCCACCAGCCCCAGCATTTT.

This clonotype has ten or more counts. The J gene is TRBJ2-7, the V gene TRBV15; unclear D gene. The CDR3 runs 14 residues. Trimming removed 4 bases from V and 4 bases from J, with 14 bases in between. The germline V gene has CDR1 LNHNV and CDR2 YYDKDF (reference sequence). CDR3 in amino acids: CATSMRGPLYEQYF. The CDR3 DNA follows: TGTGCCACCAGCATGAGAGGACCTCTTTACGAGCAGTACTTC.

This clonotype was found many times. The chain has TRBV28 and TRBJ1-1; a weak D match, TRBD1 (6 bases). Germline assignment: CDR1 MDHEN and CDR2 SYDVKM. This CDR3 contains 17 residues. V was shortened by 5 bases and J by 4 bases, with 23 bases between the two germline ends. This CDR3 reads CASSLITPLTGFTEAFF. In DNA, the CDR3 is TGTGCCAGCAGTCTAATAACCCCCTTAACAGGGTTCACTGAAGCTTTCTTT.